Listed below are T cell receptor beta chains from one sample, sequenced in a study of blood T cell repertoires in COVID-19. The table came from immunoSEQ multiplex PCR; TCRdb's copy has only in-frame clones and leaves some out. The data show fewer than 250,000 clones, with about 87% seen just once and approximately 2.5% held by the top ten. The sample comprised peripheral blood. These receptor sequences come from a man aged 25 to 45 with COVID-19, enrolled during active disease. Both conserved end residues are part of each CDR3. A D gene is named only where the DNA matches it firmly. A clone size is listed for some rows: how often the clone was seen (once, few, many), or a class if it is expanded.

TRBV6-5	TRBD1	NA	TRBJ1-1	TGTGCCAGCAGTTACTCGAGTAACAGGGGGGGAACTGAAGCTTTCTTT	CASSYSSNRGGTEAFF
TRBV14	TRBD2	NA	TRBJ2-1	TGTGCCAGCAGCCAACTAGCGGGAGGCCTTAACAATGAGCAGTTCTTC	CASSQLAGGLNNEQFF
TRBV18	NA	NA	TRBJ1-1	TGTGCCAGCTCACCAGGGGGGGCACGGGGTGAAGCTTTCTTT	CASSPGGARGEAFF
TRBV5-1	TRBD2	NA	TRBJ2-1	TGCGCCAGCAGCGCCGACCTAGCGGGAGGGGGTGAGCAGTTCTTC	CASSADLAGGGEQFF
TRBV5-4	TRBD1	once	TRBJ1-1	TGTGCCAGCAGACCGGGACACAGGGGGCCGGGGGACACTGAAGCTTTCTTT	CASRPGHRGPGDTEAFF
TRBV28	TRBD1	NA	TRBJ1-2	TGTGCCAGCAGATATAGGGACAGGGTAGATTATGGCTACACCTTC	CASRYRDRVDYGYTF
TRBV6-2/TRBV6-3	NA	once	TRBJ1-2	TGTGCCAGCAGTTACTCGATCGGCAGGTCCTATGGCTACACCTTC	CASSYSIGRSYGYTF
TRBV6-5	NA	NA	TRBJ2-7	TGTGCCAGCAGTTACGCGGAAACCTACGAGCAGTACTTC	CASSYAETYEQYF
TRBV28	TRBD2	few	TRBJ2-7	TGTGCCAGCAGTTTCCCGACTAGCGGGAGGCCCCAGAGCTCCTACGAGCAGTACTTC	CASSFPTSGRPQSSYEQYF
TRBV6-6	NA	NA	TRBJ1-2	TGTGCCAGCAGTTACTCGGGCAGGGAAGGTGGCTACACCTTC	CASSYSGREGGYTF
TRBV2	NA	NA	TRBJ1-5	TGTGCCAGCAGCGACCCGAGGGCAGGGGCCTCTACTAATCAGCCCCAGCATTTT	CASSDPRAGASTNQPQHF
TRBV10-3	TRBD1	NA	TRBJ1-2	TGTGCCATCAGTGAGGGACAGGGGGCGGTGGACTATGGCTACACCTTC	CAISEGQGAVDYGYTF
TRBV5-6	TRBD1	NA	TRBJ1-1	TGTGCCAGCAGCTATCTAGGGGACAGGGAAGCTTTCTTT	CASSYLGDREAFF
TRBV3-1/TRBV3-2	NA	NA	TRBJ1-6	TGTGCCACCTCGAGGTCCTATAATTCACCCCTCCACTTT	CATSRSYNSPLHF
TRBV24-1	TRBD1	NA	TRBJ2-1	TGTGCCACCAGTGACACCGGGACAGGAGGACGTAGTAGGCAGTTCTTC	CATSDTGTGGRSRQFF
TRBV9	NA	NA	TRBJ2-3	TGTGCCAGCAGCGTAGCAAGCAGCACAGATACGCAGTATTTT	CASSVASSTDTQYF
TRBV27	TRBD1	NA	TRBJ2-7	TGTGCCAGCAGGGGGACAGGAACTTCCTACGAGCAGTACTTC	CASRGTGTSYEQYF
TRBV15	TRBD1	NA	TRBJ1-3	TGTGCCACCAGCAGACTGACAGGGCCATCTGGAAACACCATATATTTT	CATSRLTGPSGNTIYF
TRBV12-3/TRBV12-4	NA	NA	TRBJ1-2	TGTGCCAGCAGTTTCGCAAGGGGCTTTGGCTACACCTTC	CASSFARGFGYTF
TRBV7-9	NA	NA	TRBJ1-2	TGTGCCAGCAGCTTAAAAGTCCCACAGGGTAACTATGGCTACACCTTC	CASSLKVPQGNYGYTF
TRBV19	NA	NA	TRBJ2-6	TGTGCCAGTAGTATGCAGGGTTCCGTGGGTTCTGGGGCCAACGTCCTGACTTTC	CASSMQGSVGSGANVLTF
TRBV24-1	TRBD2	NA	TRBJ2-2	TGTGCCACCACCTCCAGGGCGGGAGCGAACACCGGGGAGCTGTTTTTT	CATTSRAGANTGELFF
TRBV5-1	TRBD1	few	TRBJ2-1	TGCGCCAGCAGCTTGGCCATGGGACAGGGGAGAAATGAGCAGTTCTTC	CASSLAMGQGRNEQFF
TRBV5-1	TRBD1	NA	TRBJ1-2	TGCGCCAGCAGCGGAGGACAGGGGCCAGAACCGAGCCGCTTAGGGGGCTACACCTTC	CASSGGQGPEPSRLGGYTF
TRBV24-1	TRBD2	NA	TRBJ2-7	TGTGCCACCAGTGCCCCTGCGGGTCTAGCGGGAGGCTACGAGCAGTACTTC	CATSAPAGLAGGYEQYF
TRBV10-3	NA	once	TRBJ1-5	TGTGCCATCAGTGAGTCAAGGGGATTCAATCAGCCCCAGCATTTT	CAISESRGFNQPQHF
TRBV4-3	NA	NA	TRBJ1-1	TGCGCCAGCAGCCAAGATGTCCAGGGGGAAGCTTTCTTT	CASSQDVQGEAFF
TRBV18	TRBD1	NA	TRBJ1-1	TGTGCCAGCTCACGACCAGGGGGCGCAGCTTTCTTT	CASSRPGGAAFF
TRBV6-2/TRBV6-3	TRBD1	once	TRBJ1-5	TGTGCCAGCAGTTACTCGATCCAAGACAGGGTAACGCGGGACCAGCCCCAGCATTTT	CASSYSIQDRVTRDQPQHF
TRBV5-5	TRBD1	once	TRBJ1-4	TGTGCCAGCAGCTTGCGGGGACAGGGGATGGCAACTAATGAAAAACTGTTTTTT	CASSLRGQGMATNEKLFF
TRBV2	NA	NA	TRBJ1-1	TGTGCCAGCAGACCTAATGGGGGCCCCCTGGGCACTGAAGCTTTCTTT	CASRPNGGPLGTEAFF
TRBV5-6	TRBD2	NA	TRBJ2-2	TGTGCCAGCAGCCCTAGCGGGGGGGCCGGGGAGCTGTTTTTT	CASSPSGGAGELFF
TRBV13	NA	NA	TRBJ1-1	TGTGCCAGCAGCTCCGGGAGTCCTGAAGCTTTCTTT	CASSSGSPEAFF
TRBV29-1	NA	NA	TRBJ2-1	TGCAGCGTGGCGCGGGGATTCTCCTACAATGAGCAGTTCTTC	CSVARGFSYNEQFF
TRBV13	NA	NA	TRBJ2-7	TGTGCCAGCAGCTTAATCGCTGGAGGGGGCAGCTCCTACGAGCAGTACTTC	CASSLIAGGGSSYEQYF
TRBV2	TRBD2	NA	TRBJ2-7	TGTGCCAGCAGTTTACTAGCGGGGGGGCTCACGTACGAGCAGTACTTC	CASSLLAGGLTYEQYF
TRBV28	NA	NA	TRBJ1-2	TGTGCCAGCAGTTTCCCGGGACACTTTGGGGGCTACACCTTC	CASSFPGHFGGYTF
TRBV7-3	TRBD2	NA	TRBJ2-1	TGTGCCAGCAAAGTATCTGCGGGAGCCAATGAGCAGTTCTTC	CASKVSAGANEQFF
TRBV27	TRBD1	NA	TRBJ2-3	TGTGCCAGCAGTTGGGGACAGGTTAGCACAGATACGCAGTATTTT	CASSWGQVSTDTQYF
TRBV2	NA	few	TRBJ1-1	TGTGCCAGCAGTGGACAGGTGAACACTGAAGCTTTCTTT	CASSGQVNTEAFF